This is a list of T cell receptor beta chains from one sample in a study of T-cell reconstitution after alpha-beta-depleted transplantation in children. TCRdb processed the PCR reads anew with MiXCR; each CDR3 protein has one entry. Of approximately 200,000 distinct CDR3 sequences listed, 13% to 15% are singletons. Sequenced material: PBMCs from the stem cell graft donor, taken from the stem cell graft. The receptor set was obtained from a human donor who donated a stem cell graft to a child with acute lymphoblastic leukemia. CDR3s include the opening cysteine and the closing phenylalanine or tryptophan. Each record gives: J gene, CDR3 length, D gene, V gene, clone size, CDR3 DNA, CDR3 protein. D genes are given only for firm matches. Part of the rows lack a size; the others show once, few, many or a class for expanded clones.

J gene: TRBJ1-2; CDR3 length: 13; D gene: -; V gene: TRBV20-1; clone size: few; CDR3 DNA: TGCAGTGCTCCCCAAGGGACGCGTCGGGTCTACACCTTC; CDR3 protein: CSAPQGTRRVYTF
J gene: TRBJ1-2; CDR3 length: 11; D gene: -; V gene: TRBV6-5; clone size: many; CDR3 DNA: TGTGCCAGCAGTTCCCCCTCTGGCTACACCTTC; CDR3 protein: CASSSPSGYTF
J gene: TRBJ2-1; CDR3 length: 15; D gene: TRBD2; V gene: TRBV11-2; clone size: many; CDR3 DNA: TGTGCCAGCAGCTTCCGCCCAGCGGGGTACAATGAGCAGTTCTTC; CDR3 protein: CASSFRPAGYNEQFF
J gene: TRBJ2-3; CDR3 length: 16; D gene: -; V gene: TRBV20-1; clone size: many; CDR3 DNA: TGCAGTGCTAGAGATCGAGGCGGGATTCTAACAGATACGCAGTATTTT; CDR3 protein: CSARDRGGILTDTQYF
J gene: TRBJ2-5; CDR3 length: 14; D gene: -; V gene: TRBV29-1; clone size: many; CDR3 DNA: TGCAGCGTTGTTCCCCCCCCTGGGGAAGAGACCCAGTACTTC; CDR3 protein: CSVVPPPGEETQYF
J gene: TRBJ1-5; CDR3 length: 17; D gene: -; V gene: TRBV4-1; clone size: many; CDR3 DNA: TGCGCCAGCAGCCAAGAACCGACCCGGGACATCAATCAGCCCCAGCATTTT; CDR3 protein: CASSQEPTRDINQPQHF
J gene: TRBJ2-7; CDR3 length: 13; D gene: -; V gene: TRBV4-2; clone size: few; CDR3 DNA: TGTGCCAGCAGCCAGGTGGGGACCTACGAGCAGTACTTC; CDR3 protein: CASSQVGTYEQYF
J gene: TRBJ2-7; CDR3 length: 13; D gene: -; V gene: TRBV10-3; clone size: -; CDR3 DNA: TGTGCCATCAGTGAACTCCAGGGCTACGAGCAGTACTTC; CDR3 protein: CAISELQGYEQYF
J gene: TRBJ1-5; CDR3 length: 18; D gene: TRBD1; V gene: TRBV28; clone size: many; CDR3 DNA: TGTGCCAGCCTAAGGGGGCTGGGGGGCTCTTATAGCAATCAGCCCCAGCATTTT; CDR3 protein: CASLRGLGGSYSNQPQHF
J gene: TRBJ2-3; CDR3 length: 16; D gene: TRBD2; V gene: TRBV2; clone size: many; CDR3 DNA: TGTGCCAGCAGCGCCCTGCGGCTAGCGGGCACAGATACGCAGTATTTT; CDR3 protein: CASSALRLAGTDTQYF
J gene: TRBJ2-1; CDR3 length: 17; D gene: TRBD2; V gene: TRBV3-1; clone size: few; CDR3 DNA: TGTGCCAGCAGCCAAGAGAAGAATCGGGGGGCCTACAATGAGCAGTTCTTC; CDR3 protein: CASSQEKNRGAYNEQFF
J gene: TRBJ2-1; CDR3 length: 14; D gene: TRBD2; V gene: TRBV3-1; clone size: many; CDR3 DNA: TGTGCCAGCAGCCGGACTAGCTCCAACGATGAGCAGTTCTTC; CDR3 protein: CASSRTSSNDEQFF
J gene: TRBJ1-2; CDR3 length: 15; D gene: -; V gene: TRBV7-2; clone size: -; CDR3 DNA: TGTGCCAGCAGCCCCCACAGGGCCCCTAACTATGGCTACACCTTC; CDR3 protein: CASSPHRAPNYGYTF
J gene: TRBJ2-5; CDR3 length: 17; D gene: -; V gene: TRBV18; clone size: many; CDR3 DNA: TGTGCCAGCTCACCGGCTATCGGACAGAACAGCCAAGAGACCCAGTACTTC; CDR3 protein: CASSPAIGQNSQETQYF
J gene: TRBJ1-6; CDR3 length: 13; D gene: -; V gene: TRBV6-1; clone size: many; CDR3 DNA: TGTGCCAGCAGAACCGACAAGTGGTCACCCCTCCACTTT; CDR3 protein: CASRTDKWSPLHF
J gene: TRBJ2-2; CDR3 length: 17; D gene: -; V gene: TRBV5-1; clone size: few; CDR3 DNA: TGCGCCAGCAGCTTGGCCAAGGGTCTCGGGGACACCGGGGAGCTGTTTTTT; CDR3 protein: CASSLAKGLGDTGELFF
J gene: TRBJ2-5; CDR3 length: 14; D gene: TRBD2; V gene: TRBV5-1; clone size: many; CDR3 DNA: TGCGCCAGCAGCCCGACTAGCACGCAAGAGACCCAGTACTTC; CDR3 protein: CASSPTSTQETQYF
J gene: TRBJ2-3; CDR3 length: 15; D gene: TRBD2; V gene: TRBV20-1; clone size: many; CDR3 DNA: TGCAGTGCTAGGACTCCTAGCGGTATGATGGATACGCAGTATTTT; CDR3 protein: CSARTPSGMMDTQYF
J gene: TRBJ2-7; CDR3 length: 19; D gene: TRBD2; V gene: TRBV6-2/TRBV6-3; clone size: -; CDR3 DNA: TGTGCCAGCAGTTACCGTCTCGCCCCGGGACTAGCGGCCTCCTACGAGCAGTACTTC; CDR3 protein: CASSYRLAPGLAASYEQYF
J gene: TRBJ1-1; CDR3 length: 14; D gene: -; V gene: TRBV7-9; clone size: few; CDR3 DNA: TGTGCCAGCAGTCAAAGCGGGCGTCACACTGAAGCTTTCTTT; CDR3 protein: CASSQSGRHTEAFF
J gene: TRBJ1-1; CDR3 length: 15; D gene: -; V gene: TRBV27; clone size: many; CDR3 DNA: TGTGCCAGCAGTTTAATTCGTGACTTGAACACTGAAGCTTTCTTT; CDR3 protein: CASSLIRDLNTEAFF
J gene: TRBJ2-1; CDR3 length: 12; D gene: TRBD2; V gene: TRBV4-1; clone size: many; CDR3 DNA: TGCGCCAGCAGCCAAGGCGGGGGTGAGCAGTTCTTC; CDR3 protein: CASSQGGGEQFF
J gene: TRBJ2-7; CDR3 length: 17; D gene: TRBD2; V gene: TRBV20-1; clone size: -; CDR3 DNA: TGCAGTGCTAGAGATGGGCTAGCGGAAACTCGCTCCTACGAGCAGTACTTC; CDR3 protein: CSARDGLAETRSYEQYF
J gene: TRBJ1-2; CDR3 length: 16; D gene: TRBD1; V gene: TRBV18; clone size: few; CDR3 DNA: TGTGCCAGCTCACCAGTTCTTGGACAGGGGGGCTATGGCTACACCTTC; CDR3 protein: CASSPVLGQGGYGYTF
J gene: TRBJ1-2; CDR3 length: 13; D gene: -; V gene: TRBV12-3/TRBV12-4; clone size: many; CDR3 DNA: TGTGCCAGCAGTTCACGGACGGTTTATGGCTACACCTTC; CDR3 protein: CASSSRTVYGYTF
J gene: TRBJ2-2; CDR3 length: 14; D gene: -; V gene: TRBV5-4; clone size: few; CDR3 DNA: TGTGCCAGCAGCTTGGACAGGGCCGCCGGGGAGCTGTTTTTT; CDR3 protein: CASSLDRAAGELFF
J gene: TRBJ2-1; CDR3 length: 13; D gene: -; V gene: TRBV28; clone size: many; CDR3 DNA: TGTGCCAGCAGTTTACGGAACCCCCCCGAGCAGTTCTTC; CDR3 protein: CASSLRNPPEQFF
J gene: TRBJ2-2; CDR3 length: 16; D gene: TRBD2; V gene: TRBV11-3; clone size: -; CDR3 DNA: TGTGCCAGCAGCTTAGGACTAGCAATGTATCCCGGGGAGCTGTTTTTT; CDR3 protein: CASSLGLAMYPGELFF
J gene: TRBJ2-7; CDR3 length: 15; D gene: -; V gene: TRBV4-1; clone size: few; CDR3 DNA: TGCGCCAGCAGCCAAGAAGGGACCGTGATTTACGAGCAGTACTTC; CDR3 protein: CASSQEGTVIYEQYF
J gene: TRBJ2-7; CDR3 length: 15; D gene: TRBD2; V gene: TRBV12-3/TRBV12-4; clone size: many; CDR3 DNA: TGTGCCAGCAGTTTGGGGAGGGCAGGGAGCTACGAGCAGTACTTC; CDR3 protein: CASSLGRAGSYEQYF
J gene: TRBJ2-3; CDR3 length: 14; D gene: TRBD1; V gene: TRBV5-1; clone size: many; CDR3 DNA: TGCGCCAGCAGCTTACGGACAGGTTTGAGTTCGCAGTATTTT; CDR3 protein: CASSLRTGLSSQYF
J gene: TRBJ1-4; CDR3 length: 13; D gene: -; V gene: TRBV10-3; clone size: -; CDR3 DNA: TGTGCCATCAGTGAGAGGCAGAACGAAAAACTGTTTTTT; CDR3 protein: CAISERQNEKLFF
J gene: TRBJ2-1; CDR3 length: 16; D gene: TRBD2; V gene: TRBV5-1; clone size: many; CDR3 DNA: TGCGCCAGCAGCTCTTGGACTAGCGGGAGGGCACATGAGCAGTTCTTC; CDR3 protein: CASSSWTSGRAHEQFF
J gene: TRBJ2-1; CDR3 length: 14; D gene: TRBD2; V gene: TRBV7-8; clone size: many; CDR3 DNA: TGTGCCAGCAGAATGCTAGCGGGAGTAGGTGAGCAGTTCTTC; CDR3 protein: CASRMLAGVGEQFF
J gene: TRBJ1-1; CDR3 length: 12; D gene: -; V gene: TRBV7-9; clone size: many; CDR3 DNA: TGTGCCAGCAGCCCAATAACAGGGGAAGCTTTCTTT; CDR3 protein: CASSPITGEAFF
J gene: TRBJ2-5; CDR3 length: 12; D gene: -; V gene: TRBV20-1; clone size: -; CDR3 DNA: TGCAGTGCCGCAGAGATTGGAAAGACCCAGTACTTC; CDR3 protein: CSAAEIGKTQYF
J gene: TRBJ2-1; CDR3 length: 16; D gene: TRBD2; V gene: TRBV6-5; clone size: many; CDR3 DNA: TGTGCCAGCAGTACGTCTCGGGAGGAGAAGAACAATGAGCAGTTCTTC; CDR3 protein: CASSTSREEKNNEQFF
J gene: TRBJ2-7; CDR3 length: 12; D gene: -; V gene: TRBV7-2; clone size: many; CDR3 DNA: TGTGCCAGCAGCCACCTGGGCCGCGAGCAGTACTTC; CDR3 protein: CASSHLGREQYF
J gene: TRBJ2-5; CDR3 length: 12; D gene: -; V gene: TRBV2; clone size: many; CDR3 DNA: TGTGCCAGCCTTCAGGGACAAGAGACCCAGTACTTC; CDR3 protein: CASLQGQETQYF
J gene: TRBJ2-5; CDR3 length: 13; D gene: -; V gene: TRBV2; clone size: -; CDR3 DNA: TGTGCCAGCAGTGACCTCAGGAGAGAGACCCAGTACTTC; CDR3 protein: CASSDLRRETQYF
J gene: TRBJ2-1; CDR3 length: 17; D gene: TRBD2; V gene: TRBV5-1; clone size: few; CDR3 DNA: TGCGCCAGCAGCGCGTTTACCGTTAGCGGGAGTGTGAATGAGCAGTTCTTC; CDR3 protein: CASSAFTVSGSVNEQFF
J gene: TRBJ2-7; CDR3 length: 13; D gene: TRBD2; V gene: TRBV20-1; clone size: many; CDR3 DNA: TGCAGTGCTAGGACTAGCGGCTCCTACGAGCAGTACTTC; CDR3 protein: CSARTSGSYEQYF